In its sample, the clone carrying this TCR beta chain was seen a few times. The antigen remains unidentified. The V end was cut by 2 bases, the J end by 0 bases, with 5 bases between. This CDR3 has 14 residues. Germline CDR1 reads PRHDT; CDR2 reads FYEKMQ (reference sequence). The record originates from a study of T-cell memory formation after mild COVID-19. With constant-segment primers, 5'RACE yielded cDNA libraries of TCR alpha and TCR beta that carried sample barcodes and UMIs. In TCRdb, the 5' RACE reads were re-called with MiXCR into one record per CDR3 protein. Of 200,000 to 250,000 distinct CDR3 sequences listed, over 9% are singletons. The study's findings and limits: Second-wave clones with a day 37 peak had unconfirmed SARS-CoV-2 specificity.

This clonotype was obtained from a man aged 18 to 29 who had mild COVID-19 (a few samples of this study predate the infection). Cell type and time point are not known. The sequenced material came from PBMCs or a T cell subset sorted from them (not recorded which). J is TRBJ1-5 and V is TRBV13; D remains ambiguous. Here the CDR3 reads CASSLHLSNQPQHF. For the CDR3, the DNA is TGTGCCAGCAGCTTACATCTTAGCAATCAGCCCCAGCATTTT.